This TCR beta chain was identified during a study of regulatory T cells in long-lasting Graves disease. This clonotype was detected only a few times. Time point specified: newly diagnosed GD, antithyroid drugs for less than 3 months. There was RNA extracted from PBMCs, and the TCR library was made from it. Arm-PCR of CDR3 regions with iRepertoire HTBI primers generated TCR beta libraries. Via MiXCR, TCRdb re-called the multiplex PCR reads, giving one row per CDR3 protein. In the table there are roughly 420,000 distinct CDR3 sequences, 12% to 15% of which are singletons. The V segment lost 2 bases and the J segment 10 bases; nucleotides outside the gene matches: 11. This CDR3 region has 16 residues. CDR1 is LGHDT and CDR2 is YNNKEL in the germline V gene (reference sequence). This sample was also put to use in a study of T cells in Graves' hyperthyroidism and ophthalmopathy.

The receptor was derived from a woman aged 45-60 years with Graves disease. The sequencing used peripheral blood mononuclear cells (PBMCs), collected at new diagnosis, from a patient treated with antithyroid drugs. The chain carries TRBV3-1 and TRBJ1-6, with 7 bases lining up with TRBD1. CDR3: CASSQHPVTGTSPLHF. As DNA, the CDR3 is TGTGCCAGCAGCCAACATCCGGTGACAGGGACCTCACCCCTCCACTTT.